These 29 T cell receptor beta chains came from one sample sequenced in a study of identical twins (dated by TCRdb to between 2015 and 2016). The library was obtained by 5' RACE. The instrument was an Illumina HiSeq 2000. TCRdb trimmed the raw reads at Q25, called clones with MiXCR and kept productive beta chains. Rows with one shared CDR3 protein collapse into an entry with the most common genes and DNA. The sample includes 1.5 million or so distinct CDR3 sequences, with around 33% observed a single time. Of the sample, around 0.3% is held by the ten largest clones. The specimen was cord blood. These receptors were obtained from a newborn girl in good health.

This clonotype turned up a few times. The chain employs TRBV27 and TRBJ2-7; 8 positions agree with TRBD2. The CDR3 loop spans 13 amino acids. V lost 3 bases, J lost 9 bases, and 7 bases stayed unmatched. The germline V gene encodes CDR1 MNHEY and CDR2 SMNVEV (reference sequence). CDR3 sequence: CASSLTGGLGQYF. The CDR3 bases are TGTGCCAGCAGTTTGACGGGGGGGCTAGGGCAGTACTTC.

V gene TRBV4-1 combines with J gene TRBJ2-4, with D possibly being TRBD1 (6 bases). The CDR3 is 17 amino acids. V gave up 1 base and J gave up 1 base, with 14 bases separating them. Germline loops: CDR1 MGHRA, CDR2 YSYEKL. CDR3 sequence (DNA): TGCGCCAGCAGCCAAGGCAGGGGCAGGGGTGCCAAAAACATTCAGTACTTC. This codes for CASSQGRGRGAKNIQYF.

The V call is TRBV12-3 or TRBV12-4, the J call TRBJ2-1; D is undetermined. Matching the DNA end better, TRBJ2-7 makes the J call doubtful. This CDR3 is 11 amino acids long. The CDR3 spells CASTTYNEQYF. The CDR3 nucleotides are TGTGCCAGCACCACTTACAATGAGCAGTACTTC.

V usage is TRBV20-1 and J usage is TRBJ1-2; 8 positions agree with TRBD1. The V and J ends lost 6 bases and 5 bases, in that order; junction bases with no gene match: 8. Germline CDR1 reads DFQATT; CDR2 reads SNEGSKA (reference sequence). This CDR3 spans 13 amino acids. CDR3: CSARDRGKYGYTF. CDR3 nucleotides: TGCAGTGCCCGAGACAGGGGAAAATATGGCTACACCTTC.

This chain links TRBV20-1 with TRBJ2-3, with TRBD2 matching 11 bases. V dropped 3 bases and J dropped 2; count of bases not matched to a gene: 10. CDR1 DFQATT and CDR2 SNEGSKA come from the germline V gene (reference sequence). There are 17 residues in the CDR3. CDR3 in amino acids: CSARIPGLAVITDTQYF. The DNA of the CDR3 is TGCAGTGCTAGGATCCCGGGACTAGCGGTGATCACAGATACGCAGTATTTT.

In the case of this clonotype: Relative to the germline gene, one junction end is altered; a read error may explain this. The chain recombines TRBV3-1 with TRBJ2-1, with D uncertain. Germline CDR1 reads LGHDT; CDR2 reads YNNKEL (reference sequence). This CDR3 comprises 15 residues. The CDR3 sequence is CASSQWAVERNGQFF. The CDR3 nucleotides are TGTGCCAGCAGCCAGTGGGCAGTTGAAAGGAATGGGCAGTTCTTC.

This clonotype was observed a handful of times. The chain couples TRBV23-1 to TRBJ2-5, with a weak D call TRBD2 (5 bases). The end of the DNA is better explained by TRBJ2-7, so the J call may be wrong. TRBV23-1 is designated an ORF whose function remains uncertain. This CDR3 has 14 residues. The CDR3 here is CASRRSPRVDEQYF. CDR3 nucleotides: TGCGCCAGCAGACGATCTCCGAGGGTAGACGAGCAGTACTTC.

This clonotype was found a few times. The J gene is TRBJ1-1, the V gene TRBV10-3; 8 bases align to TRBD1. CDR1 and CDR2 from the germline V gene are ENHRY and SYGVKD. Trimming at V came to 8 bases and at J to 10 bases, leaving 12 bases not matched to a gene. The CDR3 is made up of 13 amino acids. The CDR3 DNA reads TGTGCCATCCGGGGGACAGGAGACGGGGGAGCTTTCTTT. It is translated as CAIRGTGDGGAFF.

The chain joins TRBV7-2 to TRBJ2-2; 10 bases fit TRBD2. Germline V gene lookup returns CDR1 SGHTA and CDR2 FQGNSA. The J segment lost 3 bases and the V segment lost 2 bases, leaving 3 bases of the junction unmatched. The CDR3 is made up of 16 amino acids. The CDR3 sequence: CASSLSGTSDTGELFF. CDR3 nucleotides: TGTGCCAGCAGCTTATCAGGGACTAGCGACACCGGGGAGCTGTTTTTT.

The chain joins TRBV11-2 to TRBJ1-2; 11 nucleotides line up with TRBD1. The CDR3 runs 14 residues. V trimming: 5 bases; J trimming: 10 bases; junction bases outside the gene matches: 9. The germline gives CDR1 SGHAT, CDR2 FQNNGV. The DNA of the CDR3 is TGTGCCAGCAGCCCTTCGGGACAGGGGGGGGCCTACACCTTC. It specifies CASSPSGQGGAYTF. The full variable domain, completed using reference TRBV11-2 and TRBJ1-2, is EAGVAQSPRYKIIEKRQSVAFWCNPISGHATLYWYQQILGQGPKLLIQFQNNGVVDDSQLPKDRFSAERLKGVDSTLKIQPAKLEDSAVYLCASSPSGQGGAYTFGSGTRLTVV.

This clonotype was picked up a small number of times. V and J are TRBV11-2 and TRBJ2-1, with a weak D call TRBD2 (6 bases). Trimming took 5 bases from V and 0 from J, leaving 14 bases between them. The germline V gene encodes CDR1 SGHAT and CDR2 FQNNGV. The CDR3 length is 16 residues. This chain's CDR3 is CASSPAGYRSYNEQFF. The CDR3, as DNA: TGTGCCAGCAGCCCGGCGGGGTACCGCTCCTACAATGAGCAGTTCTTC.

This chain connects TRBV3-1 to TRBJ1-6, with D perhaps TRBD1 (6 bases). Looked up from germline, CDR1 is LGHDT and CDR2 is YNNKEL (reference sequence). This CDR3 contains 15 residues. Deletions cut 2 bases from V and 7 bases from J, with 12 bases between. The CDR3 DNA reads as TGTGCCAGCAGCCAAACCGGGACACTAAATTCACCCCTCCACTTT. Protein sequence: CASSQTGTLNSPLHF.

With respect to this clonotype: The junction does not match germline at one end; this may be a read error. J is TRBJ1-6 and V is TRBV20-1; D remains ambiguous. CDR1 and CDR2 (germline): DFQATT, SNEGSKA (reference sequence). CDR3 size: 12 residues. CDR3 nucleotide sequence: TGCAGTGCCAGAGTACCCCATTCACCCCTCCACTTT. Translating gives CSARVPHSPLHF.

This clonotype was seen a handful of times. The chain has TRBV28 and TRBJ1-2, with TRBD1 identical over 8 bases. Germline V gene lookup returns CDR1 MDHEN and CDR2 SYDVKM. CDR3 size: 13 residues. The J segment lost 6 bases and the V segment lost 6 bases, leaving 6 bases of the junction unmatched. CDR3 protein: CASRWTGKDGYTF. The CDR3 region has the DNA TGTGCCAGCAGGTGGACAGGGAAGGATGGCTACACCTTC.

The table lists this clonotype with a few counts. This chain uses TRBV20-1 with TRBJ2-2; 8 bases are a match to TRBD1. Germline-derived CDR1 and CDR2 are DFQATT and SNEGSKA (reference sequence). After removal of 3 bases from V and 6 bases from J, the junction contained 6 bases not matched to a gene. This CDR3 has 14 residues. The CDR3 DNA sequence: TGCAGTGCTAGTCTGACAGGGGTGTCCGGGGAGCTGTTTTTT. This gives the protein CSASLTGVSGELFF.

This rearrangement joins TRBV20-1 to TRBJ2-1; the match to TRBD2 covers 10 bases. Per the germline V gene, CDR1 is DFQATT and CDR2 is SNEGSKA (reference sequence). CDR3 length: 15 amino acids. V was clipped by 6 bases and J by 1 base; unmatched bases: 6. CDR3 residues: CSASTSGHSYNEQFF. CDR3 DNA sequence: TGCAGTGCCTCGACTAGCGGGCATTCCTACAATGAGCAGTTCTTC.

This clonotype was seen only a few times. This chain links TRBV10-3 with TRBJ1-2; tentatively, D is TRBD1 (5 bases). Trimming took off 8 bases at V and 4 bases at J, with 14 bases between the two ends. The CDR3 totals 13 residues. Germline V lookup: CDR1 ENHRY, CDR2 SYGVKD. This chain's CDR3 is CAIARETAYGYTF. CDR3 sequence (DNA): TGTGCCATCGCCAGGGAGACGGCCTATGGCTACACCTTC.

A few counts support this clonotype. The chain couples TRBV4-2 to TRBJ2-1; TRBD2 matches 12 bases. V was clipped by 2 bases and J by 5 bases; unmatched bases: 7. The CDR3 sequence is 17 residues long. CDR1 is LGHNA and CDR2 is YNFKEQ in the germline V gene. The CDR3, as DNA: TGTGCCAGCAGCCAATCTCTAGCGGGGGGGCGTCACAATGAGCAGTTCTTC. Translated, it gives CASSQSLAGGRHNEQFF.

In its sample, this clonotype was seen a few times. The chain links TRBV7-2 to TRBJ2-5, with D tentatively TRBD2 (6 bases). V lost 3 bases and J lost 0, with 11 bases in between. CDR3 length equals 15 residues. CDR1 and CDR2 from the germline V gene are SGHTA and FQGNSA. CDR3 in amino acids: CASSFLALDQETQYF. Written as DNA, the CDR3 is TGTGCCAGCAGCTTCCTAGCGCTGGACCAAGAGACCCAGTACTTC.

To note about this clonotype: Just one base apart from a much larger clone, this may be a read error. The chain is built from TRBV6-6 and TRBJ1-6; no firm D call. The germline CDR1 and CDR2 sequences are MNHNY and SVGAGI (reference sequence). The CDR3 runs to 14 residues. V lost 5 bases and J lost 0, with 5 bases in between. CDR3 sequence: CASSTSSYNSPLHF. The CDR3 DNA follows: TGTGCCAGCAGTACTAGCTCCTATAATTCACCCCTCCACTTT.

The V gene is TRBV7-8, the J gene TRBJ1-5, with TRBD1 as a possible D gene (6 bases). This CDR3 spans 17 amino acids. V lost 1 base, J lost 0 bases, and 13 bases lay in between. Germline lookup yields CDR1 SGHVS and CDR2 FQNEAQ. This chain's CDR3 is CASSLGRGGFSNQPQHF. The DNA for the CDR3 is TGTGCCAGCAGCTTAGGTAGGGGGGGATTTAGCAATCAGCCCCAGCATTTT.

Comment on this clonotype: This clone may be a read error of a much larger clone one base away. V is TRBV29-1 and J is TRBJ2-5; 11 bases align to TRBD1. Germline-derived CDR1 and CDR2 are SQVTM and ANQGSEA. With 4 bases clipped from V and 11 bases from J, the junction kept 18 bases outside the gene matches. The CDR3 sequence is 16 residues long. CDR3 sequence: CSVANVVGTGGNEQYF. CDR3 DNA: TGCAGCGTTGCAAATGTTGTCGGGACAGGGGGAAATGAGCAGTACTTC.

This clonotype turned up a few times. At one boundary the junction diverges from the germline segment, which might be a read error. The chain carries TRBV6-1 and TRBJ1-2, with a possible D match to TRBD1 (6 bases). The V gene's germline CDR1 is MNHNS and CDR2 SASEGT. CDR3 length: 14 residues. The CDR3 bases are TGTGCCAGCAGCGAAGGGGGGGACTACTATGGCTACACCTTC. It specifies CASSEGGDYYGYTF.

This chain uses TRBV10-3 with TRBJ2-1, with 11 bases matching TRBD2. Losses at the gene ends were 5 bases for V and 10 bases for J; bases not matched to a gene: 16. Looked up from germline, CDR1 is ENHRY and CDR2 is SYGVKD. This CDR3 comprises 17 residues. CDR3 coding DNA: TGTGCCATCAGTACCGGGACTAGCGGAGCCCTCTCCTACGAGCAGTTCTTC. This codes for CAISTGTSGALSYEQFF.

The chain is built from TRBV20-1 and TRBJ2-1; 7 positions agree with TRBD2. J gave up 1 base and V 1 base, and 13 bases lay outside the gene matches. The germline V gene has CDR1 DFQATT and CDR2 SNEGSKA (reference sequence). The CDR3 sequence is 18 residues long. CDR3 loop: CSARGSPGLVGSYNEQFF. The CDR3 nucleotides are TGCAGTGCTAGAGGATCCCCCGGACTAGTGGGTTCCTACAATGAGCAGTTCTTC.

This clonotype came up a few times. This chain links TRBV5-1 with TRBJ2-7; a weak D match, TRBD2 (5 bases). V was pared by 1 base and J by 1 base, with 9 bases between. This CDR3 is 14 amino acids long. Germline CDR1 is SGHRS and CDR2 is YFSETQ. The CDR3 DNA reads TGCGCCAGCAGCTTGATTAGCGCGTCCTACGAGCAGTACTTC. It yields the protein CASSLISASYEQYF.

This clonotype occurred a few times. The chain has TRBV20-1 and TRBJ2-5; 10 bases map to TRBD2. Germline loops: CDR1 DFQATT, CDR2 SNEGSKA (reference sequence). This CDR3 has 14 residues. The V gene end was trimmed by 3 bases and the J gene end by 3 bases; junction bases not matched to a gene: 4. In nucleotides, the CDR3 is TGCAGTGCTAGCGCTCTAGCGGGGGAAGAGACCCAGTACTTC. Translating gives CSASALAGEETQYF.

The rearrangement joins TRBV14 to TRBJ2-1; D gene unclear. CDR1 SGHDN and CDR2 FVKESK come from the germline V gene. CDR3 size: 15 residues. V lost 0 bases and J lost 10, with 16 bases in between. This CDR3 is CASSQDSGYSFEQFF. For the CDR3, the DNA is TGTGCCAGCAGCCAAGATTCCGGGTATAGCTTCGAGCAGTTCTTC.

This clonotype was seen a handful of times. The V gene is TRBV14, the J gene TRBJ2-1, with 8 nucleotides matching TRBD1. Germline CDR1 reads SGHDN; CDR2 reads FVKESK. The trim removed 3 bases at V and 3 bases at J, leaving 4 bases unmatched. There are 15 residues in the CDR3. The CDR3 DNA is TGTGCCAGCAGCCACCCCGGACAGGGCTACAATGAGCAGTTCTTC. Translating it yields CASSHPGQGYNEQFF.